This T cell receptor (beta chain) was observed in a study of blood T cell repertoires in COVID-19. Turning to the study itself: Samples came from the United States, Italy and Spain, spanning acute and convalescent COVID-19. T cells, B-cell-depleted T cells, or PBMCs provided the cDNA or gDNA that served as material.

Germline V gene data show CDR1 as SNHLY and CDR2 as FYNNEI. The CDR3 extends over 14 amino acids. The V segment lost 6 bases and the J segment 2 bases; nucleotides outside the gene matches: 3. This clone was detected only once. Per the authors' pipeline: Amplified reference gene primers provided the basis for estimating nucleated cell counts. Produced via immunoSEQ multiplex PCR; TCRdb's table is partial and in-frame only. V, J and clone size were drawn from that table, and D and trimming were deduced from the DNA. The sample holds 200,000 or so clones, around 82% seen once. The clonotype originates from a woman in her 70s with acute or convalescent COVID-19. The sample consisted of peripheral blood. The chain has TRBV2 and TRBJ2-1, with TRBD2 matching over 8 bases. The chain's CDR3 is CASRTSGPYNEQFF. The CDR3 bases are TGTGCCAGCAGAACTAGCGGCCCCTACAATGAGCAGTTCTTC.